This T cell receptor (beta chain) was sequenced during a study of PD-L1 blockade in urothelial cancer. Trimming stripped 4 bases from V and 7 bases from J, with 25 bases between. CDR3 length: 17 residues. From germline, CDR1 is SEHNR and CDR2 FQNEAQ (reference sequence). Repertoires were generated with immunoSEQ multiplex PCR, while TCRdb's copy carries only in-frame clones and drops some. The sample lists about 48,000 clones, more than 80% occurring once. As to time point: peripheral blood 6 weeks after treatment start. The rearrangement uses TRBV7-9 and TRBJ2-5; D may be TRBD1 (6 bases). Sequenced here: PBMCs, sampled around atezolizumab (anti-PD-L1) treatment. The TCR comes from a man aged 65 to 79 with urothelial cancer. In nucleotides, the CDR3 is TGTGCCAGCAGCTCAGTTAACGGGACATCTTTAGCCGCGACCCAGTACTTC. It translates to CASSSVNGTSLAATQYF.